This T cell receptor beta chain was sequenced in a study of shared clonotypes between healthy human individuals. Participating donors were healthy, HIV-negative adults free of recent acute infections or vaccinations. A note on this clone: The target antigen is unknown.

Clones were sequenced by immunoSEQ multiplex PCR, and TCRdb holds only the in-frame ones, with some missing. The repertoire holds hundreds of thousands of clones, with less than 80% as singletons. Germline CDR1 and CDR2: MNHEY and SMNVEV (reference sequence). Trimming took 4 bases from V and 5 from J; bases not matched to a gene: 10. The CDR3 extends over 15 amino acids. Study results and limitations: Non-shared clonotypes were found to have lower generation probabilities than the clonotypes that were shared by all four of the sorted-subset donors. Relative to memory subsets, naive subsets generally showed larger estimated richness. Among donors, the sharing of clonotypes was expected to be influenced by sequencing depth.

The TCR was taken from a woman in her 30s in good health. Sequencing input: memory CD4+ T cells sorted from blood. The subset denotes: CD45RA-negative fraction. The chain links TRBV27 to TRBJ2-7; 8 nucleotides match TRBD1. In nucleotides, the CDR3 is TGTGCCAGCAGTTCCCGGACAGGGTTCGGTCACGAGCAGTACTTC. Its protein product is CASSSRTGFGHEQYF.